This entry lists 27 T cell receptor beta chains sequenced from one sample in a study of post-analysis software for immune sequencing data. Study-level results: Relative to controls, patients had a handful of TRBV segments at higher frequency, with TRBV5-6, TRBV5-1 and TRBV20-1 among these.

Prepared TCR beta cDNA libraries contained unique molecular identifiers. TCRdb fed the PCR reads into MiXCR, producing one record per CDR3 protein. The profile shows some 260,000 distinct CDR3 sequences, 36% of them singletons. Antigens of these TCRs are unknown. The sample comprised blood. These receptors were collected from a girl aged 5 to 17 with multiple sclerosis.

In regard to this clonotype: A much larger clone differs by one base, so this may be a read error. V is TRBV14 and J is TRBJ2-5; D gene unclear. Germline V gene sequence: CDR1 SGHDN, CDR2 FVKESK. The CDR3 covers 14 residues. CDR3 DNA: TGTGCCAGCAACCAAGAATATGCAGGAGAGACCCAGTACTTC. It codes for CASNQEYAGETQYF.

This clonotype was counted ten times or more. The chain uses TRBV9 and TRBJ2-5, with D possibly TRBD2 on 5 matching bases. There are 15 residues in the CDR3. CDR1 is SGDLS, CDR2 YYNGEE, per germline. V lost 3 bases and J 4 bases, leaving 16 bases between the germline ends. CDR3 loop: CASSASGSFGETQYF. The CDR3 region has the DNA TGTGCCAGCAGCGCATCGGGGTCTTTCGGAGAGACCCAGTACTTC.

This clonotype appeared a few times. A much larger clone differs from this one at a single base, so this may be a read error. The chain has TRBV20-1 and TRBJ2-1; the D is unclear. From germline, CDR1 is DFQATT and CDR2 SNEGSKA (reference sequence). The CDR3 has 12 amino acids. Trimming stripped 3 bases from V and 13 bases from J, with 16 bases between. As DNA, the CDR3 is TGCAGTGCTAGTGATTTCCAAGAGACCCAGTTCTTC. It is translated as CSASDFQETQFF.

This chain links TRBV12-3 or TRBV12-4 with TRBJ2-3; TRBD2 agrees at 12 bases. J gave up 7 bases and V 5 bases, and 7 bases lay outside the gene matches. There are 15 residues in the CDR3. CDR3 nucleotides: TGTGCCAGCAGTCGGACTAGCGGGGACGGAAATACGCAGTATTTT. It encodes CASSRTSGDGNTQYF.

The chain employs TRBV19 and TRBJ2-7; 7 nucleotides line up with TRBD2. V shed 1 base and J 6 bases; nucleotides not matched to a gene: 12. Germline V gene data show CDR1 as LNHDA and CDR2 as SQIVND (reference sequence). The CDR3 contains 16 residues. The CDR3 DNA sequence: TGTGCCAGTAGTATAGGGGGCGGGAGATTAGTGAGCGAGCAGTACTTC. This sequence encodes CASSIGGGRLVSEQYF.

V gene TRBV28 combines with J gene TRBJ1-5; D call uncertain. V lost 7 bases, J lost 4 bases, and 8 bases lay in between. Germline V lookup: CDR1 MDHEN, CDR2 SYDVKM. This CDR3 has 12 amino acids. The CDR3 is CASISGNQPQHF. DNA of the CDR3: TGTGCCAGCATATCGGGTAATCAGCCCCAGCATTTT. Variable domain in full (rest from reference TRBV28 and TRBJ1-5): DVKVTQSSRYLVKRTGEKVFLECVQDMDHENMFWYRQDPGLGLRLIYFSYDVKMKEKGDIPEGYSVSREKKERFSLILESASTNQTSMYLCASISGNQPQHFGDGTRLSIL.

This clonotype was detected many times. J is TRBJ2-3 and V is TRBV7-3, with D perhaps matching TRBD1 (5 bases). The CDR3 spans 15 residues. With 2 bases removed from V and 4 bases from J, the gap between germline ends came to 13 bases. Germline-derived CDR1 and CDR2 are SGHTA and FQGTGA. The CDR3 is CASSLRSLGPDTQYF. CDR3 nucleotides: TGTGCCAGCAGCTTACGGAGCTTGGGGCCAGATACGCAGTATTTT.

The chain links TRBV7-2 to TRBJ1-1; D uncertain. Trimming stripped 1 base from V and 3 bases from J, with 12 bases between. The CDR3 spans 15 residues. CDR1 is SGHTA, CDR2 FQGNSA, per germline. In DNA form, the CDR3 reads TGTGCCAGCAGCTTAGTCTCCGCGAAAGACACTGAAGCTTTCTTT. Translating gives CASSLVSAKDTEAFF.

This clonotype was detected many times. The chain uses TRBV6-6 and TRBJ2-3, with 7 bases fitting TRBD2. This CDR3 contains 15 residues. Trimming took 0 bases from V and 5 from J; bases not matched to a gene: 5. In germline, CDR1 is MNHNY, CDR2 SVGAGI (reference sequence). CDR3 region: CASSYSKGLRDTQYF. The DNA of the CDR3 is TGTGCCAGCAGTTACTCGAAGGGACTACGAGATACGCAGTATTTT.

This clonotype was detected many times. The rearrangement joins TRBV5-1 to TRBJ1-2; D gene ambiguous. Germline loops: CDR1 SGHRS, CDR2 YFSETQ. The CDR3 loop spans 15 amino acids. V was shortened by 4 bases and J by 0 bases, with 13 bases between the two germline ends. The CDR3 nucleotides read TGCGCCAGCAGCCCGAGGAGACAAGCTAACTATGGCTACACCTTC. Its protein product is CASSPRRQANYGYTF.

Turning to this clonotype: A clone one base away is much larger, so this may be a read error. The chain is built from TRBV5-1 and TRBJ2-3; tentative D call: TRBD1 (6 bases). This CDR3 contains 15 residues. From germline, CDR1 is SGHRS and CDR2 YFSETQ. CDR3 amino acids: CASKNTVGGTDTQDF. As DNA, the CDR3 is TGCGCCAGCAAAAACACCGTAGGGGGAACAGATACGCAGGATTTT.

This clonotype was counted many times. The chain is built from TRBV28 and TRBJ2-3; D might be TRBD1 or TRBD2, each matching 5 bases. V was clipped by 6 bases and J by 4 bases, with 20 bases between them. The CDR3 runs 16 residues. Germline V gives CDR1 MDHEN, CDR2 SYDVKM. Here the CDR3 reads CASSPPPRDLPDTQYF. In DNA, the CDR3 is TGTGCCAGCAGCCCGCCCCCCAGGGACCTCCCAGATACGCAGTATTTT.

There are a few counts of this clonotype. This sequence joins TRBV7-3 and TRBJ1-4; D call uncertain. V lost 2 bases to trimming and J lost 12 bases, with 7 bases between them. This CDR3 contains 11 residues. Germline V lookup: CDR1 SGHTA, CDR2 FQGTGA. The CDR3 region has the DNA TGTGCCAGCAGCTTATCGGAGGAACTGTTTTTT. Residues: CASSLSEELFF.

The chain uses TRBV5-1 and TRBJ2-7; the match to TRBD1 covers 10 bases. The CDR3 loop spans 14 amino acids. V shed 4 bases, J shed 4 bases, and the junction held 5 bases outside the gene matches. Germline CDR1 is SGHRS and CDR2 is YFSETQ. This CDR3 is CASSPGDRGYEQYF. CDR3 bases: TGCGCCAGCAGCCCAGGGGACAGGGGATACGAGCAGTACTTC.

Comments on this clonotype: A much more abundant neighbour one base away suggests this may be a read error. V is TRBV10-3 and J is TRBJ1-1, with D unclear. The V gene's germline CDR1 is ENHRY and CDR2 SYGVKD. The CDR3 loop spans 12 amino acids. The germline V and J ends were trimmed by 7 bases and 6 bases, with 12 bases remaining between them. The CDR3 bases are TGTGCCATCAACGAGGGAAACGCTGAAGCTTTCTTT. It codes for CAINEGNAEAFF.

A remark on this clonotype: The germline gene is not matched at one end of the junction; a read error may be the cause. The chain couples TRBV7-9 to TRBJ2-5, with a tentative D call TRBD1 (5 bases). This CDR3 region has 11 residues. From germline, CDR1 is SEHNR and CDR2 FQNEAQ (reference sequence). The CDR3 loop reads CVSSLGASQYF. CDR3 coding DNA: TGTGTCAGCAGCTTAGGGGCTTCCCAGTACTTC.

This clonotype was counted many times. The chain recombines TRBV10-3 with TRBJ2-1; 16 bases map to TRBD2. V lost 6 bases, J lost 0 bases, and 8 bases stayed unmatched. The germline V gene encodes CDR1 ENHRY and CDR2 SYGVKD. The CDR3 runs to 19 residues. The CDR3 loop reads CAIRPGTSGRGGSYNEQFF. CDR3 in DNA: TGTGCCATCAGGCCTGGGACTAGCGGGAGGGGGGGCTCCTACAATGAGCAGTTCTTC.

The V and J genes are TRBV12-3 or TRBV12-4 and TRBJ2-5; 14 positions agree with TRBD2. This CDR3 region has 15 residues. Trimming took 5 bases from V and 4 from J; bases not matched to a gene: 3. CDR3 in DNA: TGTGCCAGCAGTCCGGGACTAGCGGGAGTAGAGACCCAGTACTTC. Translating it yields CASSPGLAGVETQYF.

In its sample, this clonotype was seen many times. The chain carries TRBV11-2 and TRBJ2-1, with D perhaps TRBD2 (6 bases). The CDR3 is 15 amino acids. Deletions cut 1 base from V and 5 bases from J, with 12 bases between. Germline CDR1 reads SGHAT; CDR2 reads FQNNGV. As DNA, the CDR3 is TGTGCCAGCAGCTTAGGGGGCGCGGGGAACAATGAGCAGTTCTTC. Translated, it gives CASSLGGAGNNEQFF.

This clonotype has ten or more counts. This chain uses TRBV20-1 with TRBJ2-3; no reliable D call. Trimming removed 0 bases from V and 0 bases from J, with 13 bases in between. Looked up from germline, CDR1 is DFQATT and CDR2 is SNEGSKA (reference sequence). The length of the CDR3 is 16 residues. CDR3 protein: CSARDSYRSSTDTQYF. CDR3 bases: TGCAGTGCTAGAGATTCGTACCGATCTAGCACAGATACGCAGTATTTT.

The CDR3 protein is CASGRALEDTQYF. CDR3 in DNA: TGTGCCAGCGGGAGGGCCCTCGAAGATACGCAGTATTTT. The rearrangement links TRBV6-6 to TRBJ2-3, with 7 bases lining up with TRBD2. This CDR3 has 13 amino acids. Losses at the gene ends were 8 bases for V and 5 bases for J; bases not matched to a gene: 7. Germline CDR1 MNHNY, CDR2 SVGAGI (reference sequence).

The rearrangement joins TRBV4-2 to TRBJ1-2; maybe TRBD1 (6 bases). Trimming removed 4 bases at V and 3 bases at J, with 15 bases between. Germline lookup yields CDR1 LGHNA and CDR2 YNFKEQ. This CDR3 spans 15 amino acids. CDR3 in amino acids: CASSPRLGGDYGYTF. In DNA, the CDR3 is TGTGCCAGCAGCCCTAGATTGGGGGGCGACTATGGCTACACCTTC.

This clonotype was observed a handful of times. An end of the junction does not agree with germline; a read error may underlie this. The chain uses TRBV5-1 and TRBJ2-3; D may be TRBD1 or TRBD2 (6 bases each). CDR3 length: 16 residues. Germline V lookup: CDR1 SGHRS, CDR2 YFSETQ. This chain's CDR3 is CASNLGGPSGTDTQYF. CDR3 nucleotides: TGCGCCAGCAACTTGGGGGGCCCCTCGGGCACAGATACGCAGTATTTT.

This clonotype has at least ten counts. V usage is TRBV7-8 and J usage is TRBJ2-5; TRBD2 is a possible D gene (5 bases). CDR1 is SGHVS, CDR2 FQNEAQ, per germline. Between the trimmed V and J ends, which lost 1 base and 2 bases, there was a span of 14 bases. The CDR3 is 16 amino acids. The CDR3 nucleotides are TGTGCCAGCAGCTTAGGACGGCGGGCGATACAAGAGACCCAGTACTTC. The encoded protein is CASSLGRRAIQETQYF.

This clonotype was picked up a small number of times. The gene calls are TRBV20-1 and TRBJ1-2, with D perhaps matching TRBD1 (5 bases). This CDR3 comprises 18 residues. Germline loops: CDR1 DFQATT, CDR2 SNEGSKA (reference sequence). V was trimmed by 2 bases and J by 8 bases, leaving 30 bases between them. For the CDR3, the DNA is TGCAGTGCTAGACGTATACTAAACCGGGATCCTACTTCAGGGGGCTACACCTTC. Translated, it gives CSARRILNRDPTSGGYTF.

In this sample, this clonotype turned up many times. V and J are TRBV12-3 or TRBV12-4 and TRBJ1-6; tentative D call: TRBD1 (5 bases). Deletions cut 3 bases from V and 10 bases from J, with 16 bases between. The CDR3 sequence is 15 residues long. The CDR3 loop reads CASSFWGINESPLHF. CDR3 bases: TGTGCCAGCAGTTTCTGGGGGATTAACGAATCACCCCTCCACTTT.

In this sample, this clonotype turned up many times. This chain connects TRBV20-1 to TRBJ1-2, with 8 nucleotides matching TRBD1. This CDR3 is 15 amino acids long. CDR1 and CDR2 from the germline V gene are DFQATT and SNEGSKA (reference sequence). Trimming took 6 bases from V and 3 from J; bases not matched to a gene: 12. In nucleotides, the CDR3 is TGCAGTGCGGAAGACCACGGGACAGGATACTATGGCTACACCTTC. Translated: CSAEDHGTGYYGYTF.